The next 22 T cell receptor beta chains were all read from a single sample in a study of blood T cell repertoires in COVID-19. Repertoires were generated with immunoSEQ multiplex PCR, while TCRdb's copy carries only in-frame clones and drops some. Altogether hundreds of thousands of clones are present, roughly 83% being singletons, with the ten largest covering approximately 7.4%. The sample comprised peripheral blood. The receptors here all came from a woman between 45 and 65 years old with acute or convalescent COVID-19.

This sequence joins TRBV5-4 and TRBJ1-1; D remains unclear. This CDR3 is 12 amino acids long. The V gene lost 2 bases and the J gene lost 5 bases, with 7 bases spanning the gap. Germline-derived CDR1 and CDR2 are SGHNT and YYREEE (reference sequence). This chain's CDR3 is CASSFGGTEAFF. The CDR3 DNA reads TGTGCCAGCAGCTTCGGCGGGACTGAAGCTTTCTTT.

CDR3 residues: CAWSGGKNIQYF. The DNA of the CDR3 is TGTGCCTGGAGTGGCGGAAAAAACATTCAGTACTTC. This rearrangement joins TRBV30 to TRBJ2-4, with D unresolved. Trimming removed 1 base from V and 4 bases from J, with 5 bases in between. The germline V gene has CDR1 GTSNPN and CDR2 SVGIG (reference sequence). The CDR3 is 12 residues long.

The rearrangement links TRBV5-3 to TRBJ1-6; 8 bases align to TRBD1. TRBV5-3 is filed as an ORF, its function uncertain. The CDR3 has 15 amino acids. V was clipped by 4 bases and J by 10 bases; unmatched bases: 10. The CDR3 protein is CARSAIPGQDSPLHF. The CDR3 nucleotides read TGTGCCAGAAGCGCGATCCCGGGACAGGACTCACCCCTCCACTTT.

CDR3 DNA sequence: TGCGCCAGCAGCTTGACGGCTAGCGGAGAGGTGAGGTACAATGAGCAGTTCTTC. Its protein product is CASSLTASGEVRYNEQFF. The gene calls are TRBV5-1 and TRBJ2-1; the match to TRBD2 covers 7 bases. The length of the CDR3 is 18 residues. V shed 1 base, J shed 4 bases, and the junction held 14 bases outside the gene matches. CDR1 and CDR2 (germline): SGHRS, YFSETQ.

The genes are TRBV6-2 or TRBV6-3 and TRBJ2-3; TRBD2 matches 8 bases. CDR1 is MNHEY, CDR2 SVGEGT, per germline. The CDR3 is 17 residues long. With V trimmed by 0 bases and J by 0 bases, 5 bases remained unmatched. The CDR3 DNA sequence: TGTGCCAGCAGTTACTCCACACTAGCGGATAGCACAGATACGCAGTATTTT. It yields the protein CASSYSTLADSTDTQYF.

On this clone: A junction end diverges from the germline sequence, so it may reflect a read error. The identical CDR3 is also encoded by other nucleotide sequences in the sample. This chain links TRBV5-3 with TRBJ2-4; TRBD2 is a possible D gene (6 bases). TRBV5-3 is treated as an ORF (open reading frame) with a function not yet certain. The CDR3 has 16 residues. As DNA, the CDR3 is TGTGCCAGAAGCTTCGGGGGAACCCTAGCCAAAAACATTCAGTATTTC. This sequence encodes CARSFGGTLAKNIQYF.

The chain links TRBV6-4 to TRBJ2-2; 8 nucleotides agree with TRBD2. The CDR3 has 16 amino acids. CDR1 is MRHNA, CDR2 SNTAGT, per germline. The V and J ends lost 6 bases and 3 bases, in that order; junction bases with no gene match: 9. The CDR3 sequence: CASRREAGGDTGELFF. Written as DNA, the CDR3 is TGTGCCAGCAGAAGAGAGGCGGGGGGTGACACCGGGGAGCTGTTTTTT.

The chain is built from TRBV4-3 and TRBJ2-7; D is unclear. This CDR3 spans 14 amino acids. The V gene lost 0 bases and the J gene lost 0 bases, with 6 bases spanning the gap. In germline, CDR1 is LGHNA, CDR2 YSLEER. CDR3 bases: TGCGCCAGCAGCCAAGATTACAGCTCCTACGAGCAGTACTTC. This encodes CASSQDYSSYEQYF.

V and J are TRBV7-2 and TRBJ2-7; 11 nucleotides match TRBD2. V was pared by 1 base and J by 3 bases, with 5 bases of the junction left unmatched. CDR1 SGHTA and CDR2 FQGNSA come from the germline V gene. The CDR3 runs 16 residues. The CDR3 DNA is TGTGCCAGCAGCTTAGGTAGCGGGGGGGCCCACTACGAGCAGTACTTC. Encoded protein: CASSLGSGGAHYEQYF.

Remarks on this clone: Other DNA sequences in the same sample also yield this CDR3. The rearrangement links TRBV19 to TRBJ1-1; no reliable D call. The CDR3 is 13 amino acids. V shed 3 bases and J shed 1 base, with 6 bases lying between them. Germline V gives CDR1 LNHDA, CDR2 SQIVND (reference sequence). DNA for the CDR3: TGTGCCAGTAGTATCACGGGGAACACTGAAGCTTTCTTT. Residues: CASSITGNTEAFF.

The chain combines TRBV5-1 with TRBJ2-3; D is perhaps TRBD2 (5 bases). The CDR3 is made up of 15 amino acids. CDR1 and CDR2 from the germline V gene are SGHRS and YFSETQ. Deletions cut 4 bases from V and 4 bases from J, with 16 bases between. CDR3 sequence reads: CASSRGRSPPDTQYF. CDR3 coding DNA: TGCGCCAGCAGCCGGGGTAGATCCCCCCCAGATACGCAGTATTTT.

The CDR3 sequence: CASSQGRFQETQYF. DNA of the CDR3: TGCGCCAGCAGCCAAGGCCGGTTCCAAGAGACCCAGTACTTC. The rearrangement uses TRBV4-1 and TRBJ2-5; D is uncertain. The germline V and J ends were trimmed by 1 base and 1 base, with 7 bases remaining between them. This CDR3 spans 14 amino acids. From germline, CDR1 is MGHRA and CDR2 YSYEKL.

The sample holds one count of this clone. In DNA form, the CDR3 reads TGTGCCAGCAGTTACCCGCGGCTAGCGGGGGACAGCTCCTACAATGAGCAGTTCTTC. Amino acid sequence: CASSYPRLAGDSSYNEQFF. The rearrangement joins TRBV6-2 or TRBV6-3 to TRBJ2-1; 10 positions agree with TRBD2. Germline CDR1 reads MNHEY; CDR2 reads SVGEGT. The CDR3 runs 19 residues. After removal of 2 bases from V and 0 bases from J, the junction contained 10 bases not matched to a gene.

The CDR3 region has the DNA TGTGCCAGCAGTCCGCCGGGACAGACTCTTTATAGCAATCAGCCCCAGCATTTT. Translation: CASSPPGQTLYSNQPQHF. The chain links TRBV28 to TRBJ1-5, with TRBD1 identical over 7 bases. Germline values: CDR1 MDHEN, CDR2 SYDVKM. V shed 5 bases and J 0 bases; nucleotides not matched to a gene: 13. The CDR3 sequence is 18 residues long.

The chain carries TRBV3-1 (or the pseudogene TRBV3-2) and TRBJ2-7; 12 bases match TRBD2. The germline V gene has CDR1 LGHDT and CDR2 YNNKEL (reference sequence). The CDR3 covers 15 residues. Losses at the gene ends were 1 base for V and 4 bases for J; bases not matched to a gene: 2. As DNA, the CDR3 is TGTGCCAGCAGCCAAGGGACTAGCGGGGTTTACGAGCAGTACTTC. This gives the protein CASSQGTSGVYEQYF.

The sample holds one count of this clone. CDR3 in amino acids: CASSLSRLNTEAFF. The CDR3 nucleotides are TGTGCCAGCAGCTTAAGCAGGCTGAACACTGAAGCTTTCTTT. The chain has TRBV11-1 and TRBJ1-1, with no clear D. V was pared by 2 bases and J by 0 bases, with 7 bases between. The CDR3 loop spans 14 amino acids. Germline values: CDR1 SGHAT, CDR2 FQDESV (reference sequence).

This clone was seen once. In DNA, the CDR3 is TGCGCCAGCAGCGAAGAGGGCCTAATTAGCAATCAGCCCCAGCATTTT. This translates into CASSEEGLISNQPQHF. This rearrangement joins TRBV10-1 to TRBJ1-5, with unresolved D. V dropped 6 bases and J dropped 0 bases, with 15 bases sitting between them. This CDR3 spans 16 amino acids. Per the germline V gene, CDR1 is WNHNN and CDR2 is SYGVQD (reference sequence).

DNA of the CDR3: TGTGCCAGCAGTTTATCTGGACAGGGGGCTGCCGGGGAGCTGTTTTTT. Encoded protein: CASSLSGQGAAGELFF. V gene TRBV28 combines with J gene TRBJ2-2, with 11 positions matching TRBD1. Unmatched junction bases numbered 4, after V lost 1 base and J lost 6 bases. Germline V CDR1 and CDR2: MDHEN, SYDVKM. CDR3 size: 16 residues.

The chain carries TRBV7-6 and TRBJ2-1; D perhaps matches TRBD1 (7 bases). CDR3 length: 14 residues. Germline V CDR1 and CDR2: SGHVS, FNYEAQ. V was pared by 7 bases and J by 6 bases, with 16 bases between. The CDR3 bases are TGTGCCAGCACGTCGGAGGGGGCGGGCAATGAGCAGTTCTTC. The encoded protein is CASTSEGAGNEQFF.

In this sample, this clone turned up a few times. This rearrangement joins TRBV27 to TRBJ1-1; D remains unclear. Trimming took 5 bases from V and 6 from J, leaving 16 bases between them. Germline V gives CDR1 MNHEY, CDR2 SMNVEV (reference sequence). The CDR3 spans 14 residues. Written as DNA, the CDR3 is TGTGCCAGCAGTAACTTAGGCATGCGGGCTGAAGCTTTCTTT. Translation: CASSNLGMRAEAFF.

The rearrangement uses TRBV7-9 and TRBJ2-3; D perhaps matches TRBD2 (5 bases). The V gene lost 2 bases and the J gene lost 6 bases, with 12 bases spanning the gap. Germline V gene sequence: CDR1 SEHNR, CDR2 FQNEAQ (reference sequence). This CDR3 is 14 amino acids long. DNA for the CDR3: TGTGCCAGCAGCTTAACCCGGGGTCTCGATACGCAGTATTTT. Translating it yields CASSLTRGLDTQYF.

This chain links TRBV28 with TRBJ2-2; TRBD1 matches 7 bases. CDR1 is MDHEN, CDR2 SYDVKM, per germline. This CDR3 spans 16 amino acids. V shed 7 bases, J shed 1 base, and the junction held 9 bases outside the gene matches. CDR3 sequence (DNA): TGTGCCAGCACCTACTCGGGACAGATGAACACCGGGGAGCTGTTTTTT. Protein sequence: CASTYSGQMNTGELFF.